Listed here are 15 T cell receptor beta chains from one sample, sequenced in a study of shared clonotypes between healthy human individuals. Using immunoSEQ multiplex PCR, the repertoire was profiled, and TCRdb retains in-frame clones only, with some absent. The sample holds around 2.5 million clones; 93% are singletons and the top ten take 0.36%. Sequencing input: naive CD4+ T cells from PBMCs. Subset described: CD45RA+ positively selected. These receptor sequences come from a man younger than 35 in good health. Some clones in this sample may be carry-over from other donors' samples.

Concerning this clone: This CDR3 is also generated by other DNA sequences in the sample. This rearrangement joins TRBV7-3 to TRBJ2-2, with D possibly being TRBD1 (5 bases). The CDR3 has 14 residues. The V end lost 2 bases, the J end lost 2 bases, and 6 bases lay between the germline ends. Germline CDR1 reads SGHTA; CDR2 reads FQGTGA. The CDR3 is CASSLGHNTGELFF. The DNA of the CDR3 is TGTGCCAGCAGCTTAGGACATAACACCGGGGAGCTGTTTTTT.

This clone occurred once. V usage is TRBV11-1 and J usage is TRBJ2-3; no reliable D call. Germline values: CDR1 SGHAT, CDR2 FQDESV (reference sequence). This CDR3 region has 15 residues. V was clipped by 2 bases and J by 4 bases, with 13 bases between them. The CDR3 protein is CASSLSGTAADTQYF. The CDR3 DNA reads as TGTGCCAGCAGCTTATCTGGAACCGCCGCAGATACGCAGTATTTT.

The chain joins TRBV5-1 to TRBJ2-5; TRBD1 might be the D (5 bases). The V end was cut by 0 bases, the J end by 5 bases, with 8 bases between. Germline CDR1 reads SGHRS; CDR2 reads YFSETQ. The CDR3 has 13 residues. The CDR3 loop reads CASSLEGWETQYF. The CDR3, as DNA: TGCGCCAGCAGCTTGGAGGGGTGGGAGACCCAGTACTTC.

In DNA, the CDR3 is TGCGCCAGCAGCTCGCCCCCGGGACAGAACACCGGGGAGCTGTTTTTT. It encodes CASSSPPGQNTGELFF. V and J are TRBV5-1 and TRBJ2-2; D possibly corresponds to TRBD1 (6 bases). Germline lookup yields CDR1 SGHRS and CDR2 YFSETQ. Between the trimmed V and J ends, which lost 3 bases and 1 base, there was a span of 13 bases. CDR3 length: 16 residues.

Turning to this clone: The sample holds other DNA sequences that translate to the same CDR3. As DNA, the CDR3 is TGCGCCAGCAGCCAAGTAGGCGGAGCAACTAATGAAAAACTGTTTTTT. It is translated as CASSQVGGATNEKLFF. The genes are TRBV4-3 and TRBJ1-4; D remains ambiguous. CDR3 length equals 16 residues. V shed 1 base and J shed 0 bases, with 9 bases lying between them. CDR1 and CDR2 (germline): LGHNA, YSLEER.

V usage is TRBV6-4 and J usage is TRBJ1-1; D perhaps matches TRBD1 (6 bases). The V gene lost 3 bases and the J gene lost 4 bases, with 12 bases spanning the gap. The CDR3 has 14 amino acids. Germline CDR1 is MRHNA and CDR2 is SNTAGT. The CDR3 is CASSEPGGGTEAFF. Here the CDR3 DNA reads TGTGCCAGCAGTGAGCCGGGAGGGGGCACTGAAGCTTTCTTT.

CDR3 loop: CASSLVAGPGTEAFF. CDR3 DNA: TGTGCCAGCAGCTTGGTGGCGGGGCCGGGCACTGAAGCTTTCTTT. This chain connects TRBV5-5 to TRBJ1-1, with TRBD1 as a possible D gene (5 bases). V lost 0 bases to trimming and J lost 4 bases, with 13 bases between them. This CDR3 has 15 amino acids. CDR1 is SGHKS and CDR2 is YYEKEE in the germline V gene (reference sequence).

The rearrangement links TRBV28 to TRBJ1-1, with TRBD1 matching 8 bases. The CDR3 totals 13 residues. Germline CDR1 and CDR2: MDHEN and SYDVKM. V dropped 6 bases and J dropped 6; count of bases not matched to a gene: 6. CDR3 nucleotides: TGTGCCAGCAGCACTCCGGGACAGGCTGAAGCTTTCTTT. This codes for CASSTPGQAEAFF. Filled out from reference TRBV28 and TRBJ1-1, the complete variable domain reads DVKVTQSSRYLVKRTGEKVFLECVQDMDHENMFWYRQDPGLGLRLIYFSYDVKMKEKGDIPEGYSVSREKKERFSLILESASTNQTSMYLCASSTPGQAEAFFGQGTRLTVV.

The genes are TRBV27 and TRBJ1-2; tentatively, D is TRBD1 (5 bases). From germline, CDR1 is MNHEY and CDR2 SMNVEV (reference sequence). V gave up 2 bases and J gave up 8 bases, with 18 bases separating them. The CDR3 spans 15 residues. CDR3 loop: CASSLGGTGPLGYTF. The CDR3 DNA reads TGTGCCAGCAGTTTAGGAGGGACGGGACCCTTGGGCTACACCTTC.

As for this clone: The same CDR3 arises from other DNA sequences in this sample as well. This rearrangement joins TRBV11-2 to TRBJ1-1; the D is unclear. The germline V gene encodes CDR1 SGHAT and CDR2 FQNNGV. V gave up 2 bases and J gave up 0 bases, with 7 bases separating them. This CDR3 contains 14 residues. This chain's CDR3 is CASSLTAMNTEAFF. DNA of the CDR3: TGTGCCAGCAGCTTAACAGCAATGAACACTGAAGCTTTCTTT.

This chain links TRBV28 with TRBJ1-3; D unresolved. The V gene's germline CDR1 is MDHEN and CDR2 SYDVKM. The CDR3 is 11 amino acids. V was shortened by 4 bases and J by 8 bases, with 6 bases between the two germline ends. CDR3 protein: CASSSGDTIYF. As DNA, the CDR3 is TGTGCCAGCAGTTCCGGGGACACCATATATTTT.

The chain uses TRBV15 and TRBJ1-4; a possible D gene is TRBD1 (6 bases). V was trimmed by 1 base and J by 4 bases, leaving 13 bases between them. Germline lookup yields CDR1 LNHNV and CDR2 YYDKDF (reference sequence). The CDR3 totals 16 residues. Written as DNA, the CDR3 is TGTGCCACCAGCAGAGGGCGGGGGGCTGGTAATGAAAAACTGTTTTTT. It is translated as CATSRGRGAGNEKLFF. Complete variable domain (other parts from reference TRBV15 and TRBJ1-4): DAMVIQNPRYQVTQFGKPVTLSCSQTLNHNVMYWYQQKSSQAPKLLFHYYDKDFNNEADTPDNFQSRRPNTSFCFLDIRSPGLGDTAMYLCATSRGRGAGNEKLFFGSGTQLSVL.

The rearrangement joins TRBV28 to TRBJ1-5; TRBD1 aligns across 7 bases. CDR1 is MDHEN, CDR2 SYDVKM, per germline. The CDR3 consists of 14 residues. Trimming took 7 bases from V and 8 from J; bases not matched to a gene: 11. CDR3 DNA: TGTGCCAGCAACTACAGGGGTTTTGTAAAGCCCCAGCATTTT. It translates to CASNYRGFVKPQHF.

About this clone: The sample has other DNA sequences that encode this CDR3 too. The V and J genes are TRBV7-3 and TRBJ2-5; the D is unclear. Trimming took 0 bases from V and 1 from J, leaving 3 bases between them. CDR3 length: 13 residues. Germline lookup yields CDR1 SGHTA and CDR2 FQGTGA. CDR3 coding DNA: TGTGCCAGCAGCTTAACGATCCAAGAGACCCAGTACTTC. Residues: CASSLTIQETQYF.

The CDR3: CASSGSGYGYTF. CDR3 nucleotides: TGTGCCAGCAGCGGGTCGGGCTATGGCTACACCTTC. J is TRBJ1-2 and V is TRBV6-4; D gene ambiguous. V shed 6 bases and J shed 4 bases, with 9 bases lying between them. The CDR3 has 12 residues. Germline-derived CDR1 and CDR2 are MRHNA and SNTAGT.